The 30 T cell receptor beta chains reported below all come from one sample, sequenced in a study of CD8+ T cells in alopecia areata. Extraction of RNA preceded its reverse transcription into cDNA, which served as the sequencing template. Sequencing used immunoSEQ multiplex PCR; TCRdb keeps in-frame clones, though not all of them. The table shows roughly 220,000 clones, with approximately 72% occurring only once. Treatment in this sample: oral pan-JAK inhibitor, 5-10 mg twice daily. The sample here was CD4+ T cells sorted from blood, taken between weeks 43 and 45, from a patient treated with tofacitinib. These receptors were taken from a human donor with alopecia areata.

This chain uses TRBV11-2 with TRBJ2-3; D call uncertain. From germline, CDR1 is SGHAT and CDR2 FQNNGV. CDR3 length equals 15 residues. Trimming took off 5 bases at V and 6 bases at J, with 18 bases between the two ends. In DNA form, the CDR3 reads TGTGCCAGCAGCCCCTTATCTACGTCCGCCGATACGCAGTATTTT. This sequence encodes CASSPLSTSADTQYF.

DNA of the CDR3: TGTGCCAGCAGCGTCGGGACAGGGAATTACAATGAGCAGTTCTTC. Its protein product is CASSVGTGNYNEQFF. This sequence joins TRBV9 and TRBJ2-1; 9 bases fit TRBD1. There are 15 residues in the CDR3. Per the germline V gene, CDR1 is SGDLS and CDR2 is YYNGEE. The V gene end was trimmed by 2 bases and the J gene end by 4 bases; junction bases not matched to a gene: 4.

This clone was seen more than once but under ten times. This chain uses TRBV29-1 with TRBJ2-4; no definite D call. Germline V CDR1 and CDR2: SQVTM, ANQGSEA. The germline V and J ends were trimmed by 4 bases and 0 bases, with 10 bases remaining between them. The CDR3 covers 14 residues. This CDR3 reads CSVVGPSAKNIQYF. Here the CDR3 DNA reads TGCAGCGTTGTTGGCCCCTCAGCCAAAAACATTCAGTACTTC.

This clone has more than one count but fewer than ten. The J gene is TRBJ1-2, the V gene TRBV25-1, with 7 bases aligning to TRBD1. The CDR3 is 14 residues long. Per germline, CDR1 MGHDK and CDR2 SYGVNS. V gave up 3 bases and J gave up 7 bases; unmatched junction bases: 8. The CDR3 sequence is CASSDTGARGGYTF. Here the CDR3 DNA reads TGTGCCAGCAGTGATACAGGGGCCAGGGGTGGCTACACCTTC.

The chain couples TRBV5-4 to TRBJ2-5, with D perhaps assigned TRBD1 or TRBD2 (5 bases each). With 8 bases removed from V and 9 bases from J, the gap between germline ends came to 17 bases. The CDR3 spans 12 residues. Germline V lookup: CDR1 SGHNT, CDR2 YYREEE (reference sequence). In DNA form, the CDR3 reads TGTGCCAGTAAGGGAGCGCTAGGGGCCCAGTACTTC. It yields the protein CASKGALGAQYF.

This CDR3 is CSGADTGNTEAFF. The DNA of the CDR3 is TGCAGCGGGGCAGATACAGGGAACACTGAAGCTTTCTTT. The V and J genes are TRBV29-1 and TRBJ1-1, with a possible D match to TRBD1 (5 bases). Germline CDR1 reads SQVTM; CDR2 reads ANQGSEA. The ends were cut back, 7 bases at V and 1 base at J, with 13 bases in the middle. The CDR3 totals 13 residues. Combining the CDR3 with reference TRBV29-1 and TRBJ1-1 gives the whole variable domain SAVISQKPSRDICQRGTSLTIQCQVDSQVTMMFWYRQQPGQSLTLIATANQGSEATYESGFVIDKFPISRPNLTFSTLTVSNMSPEDSSIYLCSGADTGNTEAFFGQGTRLTVV.

V is TRBV29-1 and J is TRBJ2-1; D possibly corresponds to TRBD1 (5 bases). Germline CDR1 is SQVTM and CDR2 is ANQGSEA. The CDR3 is 11 residues long. V lost 4 bases to trimming and J lost 8 bases, with 9 bases between them. The CDR3 coding sequence is TGCAGCGTTGTAGGGGTGTATGAGCAGTTCTTC. It specifies CSVVGVYEQFF.

The rearrangement joins TRBV29-1 to TRBJ1-2; no firm D call. CDR1 and CDR2 from the germline V gene are SQVTM and ANQGSEA. The CDR3 loop spans 10 amino acids. V gave up 2 bases and J gave up 6 bases, with 4 bases separating them. CDR3: CSVEIDGYTF. DNA of the CDR3: TGCAGCGTTGAAATCGATGGCTACACCTTC.

This clone was seen a few times. The V and J genes are TRBV23-1 and TRBJ1-6; D uncertain. TRBV23-1 has ORF status, its function being uncertain. V shed 6 bases and J shed 7 bases, with 7 bases lying between them. This CDR3 spans 12 amino acids. The CDR3 loop is CASSTRNSPLHF. The CDR3 DNA follows: TGCGCCAGCAGCACAAGAAATTCACCCCTCCACTTT.

This clone was detected a few times. This chain links TRBV29-1 with TRBJ2-4; D not certain. Germline CDR1 and CDR2: SQVTM and ANQGSEA. The CDR3 spans 12 residues. The V end lost 4 bases, the J end lost 1 base, and 5 bases lay between the germline ends. The CDR3 loop reads CSVGLAKNIQYF. DNA of the CDR3: TGCAGCGTTGGTCTGGCCAAAAACATTCAGTACTTC. Looking up the rest from reference TRBV29-1 and TRBJ2-4 gives the full variable domain: SAVISQKPSRDICQRGTSLTIQCQVDSQVTMMFWYRQQPGQSLTLIATANQGSEATYESGFVIDKFPISRPNLTFSTLTVSNMSPEDSSIYLCSVGLAKNIQYFGAGTRLSVL.

The chain carries TRBV4-2 and TRBJ2-3; a weak D match, TRBD1 (6 bases). Per the germline V gene, CDR1 is LGHNA and CDR2 is YNFKEQ. The CDR3 consists of 15 residues. Trimming took 5 bases from V and 1 from J, leaving 13 bases between them. The CDR3 sequence is CASSSQGFGTDTQYF. The DNA for the CDR3 is TGTGCCAGCAGCTCACAGGGTTTTGGCACAGATACGCAGTATTTT.

In this sample, this clone turned up a few times. The chain has TRBV19 and TRBJ1-1; TRBD1 matches 7 bases. The germline gives CDR1 LNHDA, CDR2 SQIVND (reference sequence). The ends lost 1 base at V and 4 bases at J; junction bases unmatched: 3. The CDR3 has 14 amino acids. The CDR3 DNA reads TGTGCCAGTAGTATAGGGACAGGTGGCACTGAAGCTTTCTTT. Protein sequence: CASSIGTGGTEAFF.

The chain has TRBV7-2 and TRBJ2-2, with D perhaps assigned TRBD1 or TRBD2 (5 bases each). The CDR3 covers 14 residues. V dropped 5 bases and J dropped 6 bases, with 13 bases sitting between them. Germline V CDR1 and CDR2: SGHTA, FQGNSA. In DNA form, the CDR3 reads TGTGCCAGCAGCCTAACCTGGGGGTCCGGGGAGCTGTTTTTT. Protein product: CASSLTWGSGELFF.

This sequence joins TRBV11-1 and TRBJ2-3; D not resolved. Germline V gives CDR1 SGHAT, CDR2 FQDESV (reference sequence). The CDR3 runs to 16 residues. V gave up 5 bases and J gave up 3 bases, with 18 bases separating them. CDR3 region: CASSPGASWGTDTQYF. The CDR3 DNA reads as TGTGCCAGCAGCCCAGGAGCTTCCTGGGGAACAGATACGCAGTATTTT.

This clone was detected a few times. The V call is TRBV4-3, the J call TRBJ1-4; D perhaps matches TRBD1 (5 bases). V lost 0 bases and J lost 10, with 18 bases in between. Germline lookup yields CDR1 LGHNA and CDR2 YSLEER. CDR3 length: 16 amino acids. The CDR3 spells CASSQDRDLNRGKLFF. CDR3 coding DNA: TGCGCCAGCAGCCAAGATCGGGACTTAAACCGTGGAAAACTGTTTTTT.

The chain recombines TRBV30 with TRBJ1-1, with TRBD1 as a possible D gene (5 bases). The ends were cut back, 1 base at V and 2 bases at J, with 23 bases in the middle. The CDR3 length is 18 residues. The germline V gene encodes CDR1 GTSNPN and CDR2 SVGIG (reference sequence). The CDR3 is CAWSAIRLQDKPNTEAFF. The CDR3 coding sequence is TGTGCCTGGAGTGCCATCCGCCTCCAGGACAAGCCTAACACTGAAGCTTTCTTT.

This clone was recorded a few times. V usage is TRBV19 and J usage is TRBJ2-7; 11 nucleotides align to TRBD1. Unmatched junction bases numbered 9, after V lost 1 base and J lost 10 bases. The CDR3 covers 15 residues. Germline V gives CDR1 LNHDA, CDR2 SQIVND (reference sequence). Written as DNA, the CDR3 is TGTGCCAGTAGTATAGGGCGCGGACAGGGGGCGATCCAGTACTTC. It codes for CASSIGRGQGAIQYF.

The genes are TRBV7-9 and TRBJ2-5; D tentatively reads TRBD1 or TRBD2 (5 bases each). Germline V gives CDR1 SEHNR, CDR2 FQNEAQ (reference sequence). This CDR3 region has 16 residues. V lost 5 bases and J lost 0, with 16 bases in between. The CDR3 DNA sequence: TGTGCCAGCAGCCCCCTGAGGGGTCGATACCAAGAGACCCAGTACTTC. Translation gives CASSPLRGRYQETQYF.

V usage is TRBV29-1 and J usage is TRBJ2-5; 8 bases line up with TRBD1. J gave up 1 base and V 1 base, and 17 bases lay outside the gene matches. Germline V gene sequence: CDR1 SQVTM, CDR2 ANQGSEA. The CDR3 covers 19 residues. CDR3 sequence (DNA): TGCAGCGTTGAAGTAGGCGGGTCCTTCAGACAGGGGTTCCAAGAGACCCAGTACTTC. It translates to CSVEVGGSFRQGFQETQYF.

As for this clone: Within the sample, other DNA sequences also encode this same CDR3. V gene TRBV30 combines with J gene TRBJ2-7; no firm D call. Germline assignment: CDR1 GTSNPN and CDR2 SVGIG (reference sequence). Trimming cost V 3 bases and J 0 bases, with 6 bases left between them. CDR3 size: 12 residues. Here the CDR3 reads CAWRDVSYEQYF. DNA for the CDR3: TGTGCCTGGAGAGATGTCTCCTACGAGCAGTACTTC.

This clone has just a few counts. J is TRBJ1-5 and V is TRBV7-2, with D uncertain. Germline V gene sequence: CDR1 SGHTA, CDR2 FQGNSA. Trimming stripped 5 bases from V and 2 bases from J, with 7 bases between. The CDR3 is 13 amino acids. The CDR3 spells CASSNRRNQPQHF. For the CDR3, the DNA is TGTGCCAGCAGCAATCGGCGCAATCAGCCCCAGCATTTT.

V is TRBV5-6 and J is TRBJ1-2; 7 bases fit TRBD1. Germline assignment: CDR1 SGHDT and CDR2 YYEEEE. CDR3 length: 15 amino acids. V lost 0 bases to trimming and J lost 4 bases; unmatched junction nucleotides: 6. Here the CDR3 reads CASSLGGTEFYGYTF. As DNA, the CDR3 is TGTGCCAGCAGCTTGGGCGGGACAGAATTCTATGGCTACACCTTC.

The chain recombines TRBV5-1 with TRBJ1-4; no clear D gene. The CDR3 has 16 amino acids. Germline assignment: CDR1 SGHRS and CDR2 YFSETQ. Trimming left V 0 bases short and J 0 bases short, with 9 bases between. CDR3 sequence: CASSLVADATNEKLFF. As DNA, the CDR3 is TGCGCCAGCAGCTTGGTTGCAGACGCAACTAATGAAAAACTGTTTTTT.

In its sample, this clone was seen a few times. The J gene is TRBJ2-3, the V gene TRBV11-2, with 8 bases fitting TRBD1. Germline CDR1 is SGHAT and CDR2 is FQNNGV. This CDR3 spans 16 amino acids. V lost 3 bases, J lost 0 bases, and 5 bases stayed unmatched. The CDR3 nucleotides are TGTGCCAGCAGCTTTGGGACAGGCTTCAGCACAGATACGCAGTATTTT. Protein sequence: CASSFGTGFSTDTQYF.

This chain uses TRBV6-4 with TRBJ1-1; D remains ambiguous. V was shortened by 6 bases and J by 6 bases, with 17 bases between the two germline ends. From germline, CDR1 is MRHNA and CDR2 SNTAGT. This CDR3 spans 14 amino acids. CDR3 loop: CASSQDPGRSEAFF. The CDR3, as DNA: TGTGCCAGCAGCCAGGACCCGGGAAGGTCTGAAGCTTTCTTT.

J is TRBJ1-1 and V is TRBV14, with 8 bases that match TRBD1. The CDR3 contains 13 residues. CDR1 and CDR2 from the germline V gene are SGHDN and FVKESK. V lost 4 bases and J lost 8; bases outside the gene matches: 6. CDR3 loop: CASSPSRTGEAFF. Here the CDR3 DNA reads TGTGCCAGCAGCCCAAGCCGGACAGGGGAAGCTTTCTTT.

In its sample, this clone was seen a few times. This sequence joins TRBV5-1 and TRBJ1-5, with D possibly TRBD1 on 5 matching bases. The germline gives CDR1 SGHRS, CDR2 YFSETQ. V lost 5 bases, J lost 5 bases, and 11 bases lay in between. The CDR3 spans 13 residues. CDR3 loop: CASSLGGDQPQHF. CDR3 DNA: TGCGCCAGCAGTCTCGGAGGGGATCAGCCCCAGCATTTT.

This chain uses TRBV30 with TRBJ1-1, with D perhaps matching TRBD1 (6 bases). Germline loops: CDR1 GTSNPN, CDR2 SVGIG (reference sequence). The CDR3 has 13 residues. V was trimmed by 3 bases and J by 5 bases, leaving 13 bases between them. The CDR3 nucleotides read TGTGCCTGGAGCAACAAGGGGGGGACTGAAGCTTTCTTT. The encoded protein is CAWSNKGGTEAFF.

The chain has TRBV29-1 and TRBJ1-2; D unclear. The CDR3 totals 12 residues. The germline gives CDR1 SQVTM, CDR2 ANQGSEA. Trimming shortened V by 7 bases and J by 6 bases, and 15 bases separated the two germline ends. This CDR3 reads CSGVSGENGYTF. In DNA, the CDR3 is TGCAGCGGCGTTTCAGGAGAAAATGGCTACACCTTC.

The chain employs TRBV7-6 and TRBJ2-3; D is possibly TRBD1 (6 bases). The CDR3 is made up of 15 amino acids. Germline assignment: CDR1 SGHVS and CDR2 FNYEAQ. With 6 bases removed from V and 3 bases from J, the gap between germline ends came to 16 bases. The DNA of the CDR3 is TGTGCCAGCAGAAAAATGGGGGCCGGAACAGATACGCAGTATTTT. Translating gives CASRKMGAGTDTQYF.